Presented here are 13 T cell receptor beta chains from one specimen sequenced in a study of read filtering for tumor transcriptome and immune sequencing (dated by TCRdb to 2020 to 2022). The listed sequencing device is Illumina HiSeq 4000. The Immunoverse kit was used to build TCR libraries from around 400 ng RNA, with molecular barcoded adaptors covering alpha/delta and beta/gamma chains. TCRdb reprocessed the public reads (quality trimming at Q25 with fastp, clone calling with MiXCR) and kept in-frame beta chains. Every distinct CDR3 protein forms one entry, paired with its most common genes and DNA. The sample table holds 60,000 to 80,000 distinct CDR3 sequences, of which about 15% were seen once. Of the sample, under 55% is held by the ten largest clones. Sequenced: a population of CD138-negative cells sorted from bone marrow. This specimen's cell subset or site label, interpreted: bone marrow mononuclear cells depleted of CD138+ plasma/myeloma cells by negative magnetic selection. The receptors come from a donor at least 40 years old with multiple myeloma.

This clonotype was found a few times. J is TRBJ2-3 and V is TRBV5-1, with 8 bases identical to TRBD2. The germline V gene encodes CDR1 SGHRS and CDR2 YFSETQ. The V segment lost 4 bases and the J segment 5 bases; nucleotides outside the gene matches: 9. This CDR3 has 15 amino acids. The CDR3 here is CASSPDGLAIDTQYF. The CDR3 nucleotides read TGCGCCAGCAGCCCCGATGGACTAGCAATAGATACGCAGTATTTT.

This sequence joins TRBV6-6 and TRBJ2-7, with D possibly being TRBD2 (7 bases). The CDR3 is 12 residues long. V lost 2 bases to trimming and J lost 6 bases, with 8 bases between them. Per germline, CDR1 MNHNY and CDR2 SVGAGI (reference sequence). This chain's CDR3 is CASSYGGAEQYF. The CDR3 DNA reads TGTGCCAGCAGTTACGGGGGGGCCGAGCAGTACTTC.

This clonotype showed up many times. The rearrangement joins TRBV10-3 to TRBJ2-7; D gene ambiguous. The CDR3 totals 12 residues. Germline CDR1 and CDR2: ENHRY and SYGVKD. The ends were cut back, 3 bases at V and 3 bases at J, with 6 bases in the middle. The CDR3 region is CAISDDHYEQYF. DNA of the CDR3: TGTGCCATCAGTGATGATCACTACGAGCAGTACTTC.

This clonotype was found many times. This chain joins TRBV5-1 and TRBJ2-3, with TRBD2 matching over 7 bases. CDR3 length: 16 amino acids. Looked up from germline, CDR1 is SGHRS and CDR2 is YFSETQ. The V segment lost 0 bases and the J segment 2 bases; nucleotides outside the gene matches: 6. The CDR3: CASSLAEGGPTDTQYF. The CDR3 DNA sequence: TGCGCCAGCAGCTTGGCTGAGGGAGGGCCCACAGATACGCAGTATTTT. The whole variable domain, filled in from reference TRBV5-1 and TRBJ2-3, reads KAGVTQTPRYLIKTRGQQVTLSCSPISGHRSVSWYQQTPGQGLQFLFEYFSETQRNKGNFPGRFSGRQFSNSRSEMNVSTLELGDSALYLCASSLAEGGPTDTQYFGPGTRLTVL.

This clonotype occurred many times. V is TRBV29-1 and J is TRBJ2-1, with TRBD1 matching 8 bases. V shed 6 bases, J shed 8 bases, and the junction held 15 bases outside the gene matches. CDR3 length: 15 residues. Germline CDR1 SQVTM, CDR2 ANQGSEA. In DNA, the CDR3 is TGCAGCGTCGAGAGACAGGGGAAGTTGTTATATGAGCAGTTCTTC. Its protein is CSVERQGKLLYEQFF.

This clonotype appeared many times. The J gene is TRBJ2-5, the V gene TRBV7-3; D perhaps matches TRBD1 (5 bases). Trimming cost V 3 bases and J 2 bases, with 10 bases left between them. Germline CDR1 and CDR2: SGHTA and FQGTGA. The CDR3 is 14 residues long. The CDR3 loop is CASSLGPLQETQYF. DNA for the CDR3: TGTGCCAGCAGCTTGGGGCCGTTACAAGAGACCCAGTACTTC.

This clonotype was seen at least ten times. The chain recombines TRBV20-1 with TRBJ2-7, with no clear D. The CDR3 runs to 11 residues. The V gene lost 2 bases and the J gene lost 2 bases, with 4 bases spanning the gap. The germline gives CDR1 DFQATT, CDR2 SNEGSKA (reference sequence). CDR3 in DNA: TGCAGTGCTAGACTACCCTACGAGCAGTACTTC. As protein: CSARLPYEQYF.

This clonotype was detected many times. The genes are TRBV3-1 and TRBJ1-1; D gene unclear. This CDR3 has 13 residues. CDR1 and CDR2 from the germline V gene are LGHDT and YNNKEL (reference sequence). The ends were cut back, 1 base at V and 5 bases at J, with 8 bases in the middle. CDR3 sequence: CASSQARITEAFF. The CDR3 DNA is TGTGCCAGCAGCCAAGCTAGGATTACTGAAGCTTTCTTT.

The chain uses TRBV21-1 and TRBJ2-7; the DNA was not used to check the table's D call, TRBD1. TRBV21-1 is a pseudogene locus. The CDR3 covers 14 residues. CDR3 loop: CARNRGPSSYEQYF. The DNA for the CDR3 is TGTGCCAGAAACAGGGGTCCGAGCTCCTACGAGCAGTACTTC.

This clonotype was detected many times. The chain has TRBV24-1 and TRBJ2-1; D perhaps matches TRBD2 (6 bases). Germline loops: CDR1 KGHDR, CDR2 SFDVKD. This CDR3 is 14 amino acids long. V was shortened by 0 bases and J by 10 bases, with 12 bases between the two germline ends. The CDR3 DNA reads as TGTGCCACCAGTGATTTGGGGGGACTGGAAGAGCAGTTCTTC. It is translated as CATSDLGGLEEQFF.

This clonotype was seen at least ten times. CDR3 DNA sequence: TGCAGCGTTGTACGGGACAGGGGCCTCTCCTACAATGAGCAGTTCTTC. Translated: CSVVRDRGLSYNEQFF. The chain employs TRBV29-1 and TRBJ2-1; 10 nucleotides agree with TRBD1. Germline V CDR1 and CDR2: SQVTM, ANQGSEA. V shed 4 bases and J 0 bases; nucleotides not matched to a gene: 6. The CDR3 consists of 16 residues.

Many counts were recorded for this clonotype. The chain has TRBV15 and TRBJ1-1, with D possibly matching TRBD1 (5 bases). Germline V CDR1 and CDR2: LNHNV, YYDKDF (reference sequence). Trimming pared 3 bases from V and 5 bases from J, leaving 16 bases between. The CDR3 sequence is 15 residues long. CDR3 in DNA: TGTGCCACCAGCAGTCCTTGGGGGGAAGGGACTGAAGCTTTCTTT. As protein: CATSSPWGEGTEAFF.

Turning to this clonotype: A much larger clone sits a single nucleotide away, making a read error possible. The chain carries TRBV25-1 and TRBJ2-5; 10 nucleotides agree with TRBD1. CDR1 is MGHDK, CDR2 SYGVNS, per germline. V was pared by 4 bases and J by 2 bases, with 4 bases of the junction left unmatched. This CDR3 is built from 15 residues. CDR3 region: CASSVGTGAQETQYF. The CDR3 coding sequence is TGTGCCAGCAGTGTCGGGACAGGGGCGCAAGAGACCCAGTACTTC.